The 20 T cell receptor beta chains given below trace back to one sample, sequenced in a study of T cell clonality in common variable immunodeficiency. Regarding the study as a whole: Fewer deletions and N-nucleotide insertions were reportedly seen in common variable immunodeficiency TCR beta sequences.

Method: immunoSEQ multiplex PCR; TCRdb's copy keeps in-frame clones and lacks some. The record shows 2,000 to 3,000 clones for this sample, with no singletons present. These receptors are not linked to any known antigen. Sequencing was done on a sample of peripheral blood mononuclear cells. The receptors stem from a human donor with common variable immunodeficiency.

Comments on this clone: The CDR3 goes on 3 residues after the read ends, and that part is filled in from the germline J gene. J is TRBJ2-5 and V is TRBV6-2 or TRBV6-3; 8 bases match TRBD1. This CDR3 has 16 amino acids. V was clipped by 1 base and J by 1 base; unmatched bases: 5. The germline CDR1 and CDR2 sequences are MNHEY and SVGEGT. The CDR3 loop is CASSYLQGETQETQYF. The CDR3 bases that were read are TGTGCCAGCAGTTACTTACAGGGGGAAACCCAAGAGACC.

This clone was observed a handful of times. Read sequence stops 3 residues before the CDR3 end, and the germline J gene provides the missing end. This same CDR3 is encoded by further DNA sequences in the sample. The chain uses TRBV30 and TRBJ2-3, with D perhaps TRBD2 (5 bases). The V gene lost 3 bases and the J gene lost 3 bases, with 13 bases spanning the gap. The CDR3 extends over 14 amino acids. Germline CDR1 is GTSNPN and CDR2 is SVGIG (reference sequence). The CDR3: CAWSRTGRTDTQYF. The covered CDR3 bases are TGTGCCTGGAGCAGAACGGGGAGAACAGATACG.

This clone is medium-sized (0.01 to 0.1%) by share. The observed sequence ends 3 residues before the CDR3 terminus, with the missing tail filled in from the germline J gene. The gene calls are TRBV5-1 and TRBJ2-7, with a possible D match to TRBD1 (5 bases). Deletions cut 3 bases from V and 6 bases from J, with 19 bases between. Germline-derived CDR1 and CDR2 are SGHRS and YFSETQ. This CDR3 spans 15 amino acids. The CDR3 DNA, read in part, is TGCGCCAGCAGCTCCCACGCAGAAAAGGGGCGCGAG. Its translation is CASSSHAEKGRE. The CDR3, in full, reads CASSSHAEKGREQYF.

This clone is judged medium-sized. Read coverage stops 3 residues before the CDR3 terminus; the germline J gene supplies the remainder. V and J are TRBV29-1 and TRBJ1-1, with D unresolved. V was trimmed by 8 bases and J by 0 bases, leaving 10 bases between them. Germline V gives CDR1 SQVTM, CDR2 ANQGSEA. The CDR3 loop spans 12 amino acids. CDR3 DNA, as far as it was read: TGCAGCACCGATGAGGTGAACACTGAA. This codes for CSTDEVNTE. The CDR3 in full is CSTDEVNTEAFF. Variable domain in full (rest from reference TRBV29-1 and TRBJ1-1): SAVISQKPSRDICQRGTSLTIQCQVDSQVTMMFWYRQQPGQSLTLIATANQGSEATYESGFVIDKFPISRPNLTFSTLTVSNMSPEDSSIYLCSTDEVNTEAFFGQGTRLTVV.

Comment on this clone: The read halts 3 residues ahead of the CDR3 end, with the missing end drawn from the germline J gene. The J gene is TRBJ1-6, the V gene TRBV18; 8 bases map to TRBD1. The CDR3 runs to 16 residues. Germline-derived CDR1 and CDR2 are KGHSH and LQKENI. V shed 3 bases, J shed 8 bases, and the junction held 9 bases outside the gene matches. The sequenced CDR3 bases are TGTGCCAGCTCACCTTCCGGACAGGGAGGGGATTCACCC. This translates into CASSPSGQGGDSP. Given in full, the CDR3 is CASSPSGQGGDSPLHF.

A few counts support this clone. The DNA read from the CDR3 is TGTGCCAGCAGCTTACACACATCTTACTATGGC. It codes for CASSLHTSYYG. The whole CDR3 protein is CASSLHTSYYGYTF. The V gene is TRBV7-9, the J gene TRBJ1-2, with D unresolved. The read comes to an end 3 residues before the CDR3 does, leaving the germline J gene to fill in the end. The V gene's germline CDR1 is SEHNR and CDR2 FQNEAQ (reference sequence). Trimming removed 2 bases from V and 3 bases from J, with 10 bases in between. The length of the CDR3 is 14 residues.

The CDR3 DNA, read in part, is TGCAGCGTTGATCGTCCTAGCGGGAGAGAGACC. Its translation is CSVDRPSGRET. The complete CDR3 sequence is CSVDRPSGRETQYF. V is TRBV29-1 and J is TRBJ2-5; 10 nucleotides match TRBD2. With the read ending 3 residues before the CDR3 end, the germline J gene is used to fill in that end. The CDR3 runs to 14 residues. The germline gives CDR1 SQVTM, CDR2 ANQGSEA. Germline trimming cut 3 bases from V and 4 bases from J; bases unmatched to any gene: 5.

This clone is medium-sized (0.01 to 0.1%) by share. Read data end 3 residues before the CDR3 end; the end is taken from the germline J gene. The genes are TRBV2 and TRBJ2-3; maybe TRBD2 (5 bases). V dropped 8 bases and J dropped 0 bases, with 15 bases sitting between them. The CDR3 runs to 15 residues. Germline CDR1 reads SNHLY; CDR2 reads FYNNEI. The CDR3 loop is CASRSGITSTDTQYF. The CDR3 bases that were read are TGTGCCAGCCGGTCGGGGATAACTAGCACAGATACG.

This clone has just a few counts. The DNA ends 3 residues before the CDR3 does, and the rest of the CDR3 is filled in from the germline J gene. This chain uses TRBV6-1 with TRBJ1-5; a possible D gene is TRBD1 (5 bases). This CDR3 contains 15 residues. Germline CDR1 reads MNHNS; CDR2 reads SASEGT. The V end was cut by 3 bases, the J end by 3 bases, with 12 bases between. The CDR3 loop is CASSEIPGNNQPQHF. Incomplete CDR3 DNA: TGTGCCAGCAGTGAGATTCCAGGGAACAATCAGCCC.

This clone is labeled as medium-sized. The sequence runs out 3 residues before the end of the CDR3; the remainder is reconstructed from the germline J gene. V usage is TRBV2 and J usage is TRBJ2-1, with D possibly TRBD1 on 6 matching bases. This CDR3 is built from 14 residues. Trimming took off 5 bases at V and 3 bases at J, with 11 bases between the two ends. Germline CDR1 is SNHLY and CDR2 is FYNNEI. The CDR3 spells CASSRTVIYNEQFF. Incomplete CDR3 DNA: TGTGCCAGCAGTCGGACAGTCATCTACAATGAG.

This clone appeared a few times. The read falls 3 residues short of the CDR3 end, and the missing part is taken from the germline J gene. V and J are TRBV19 and TRBJ2-1; 8 bases fit TRBD1. The trim removed 4 bases at V and 8 bases at J, leaving 4 bases unmatched. CDR1 LNHDA and CDR2 SQIVND come from the germline V gene (reference sequence). This CDR3 spans 13 amino acids. The CDR3 reads CASSKGQGYEQFF. The DNA read from the CDR3 is TGTGCCAGTAGTAAAGGACAGGGCTATGAG.

This clone came up a few times. The CDR3 is cut off 3 residues early in the read; its end comes from the germline J gene. V is TRBV18 and J is TRBJ2-2, with 8 bases aligning to TRBD2. J was trimmed by 2 bases and V by 5 bases; bases with no gene match: 10. Per the germline V gene, CDR1 is KGHSH and CDR2 is LQKENI. The CDR3 is 17 residues long. CDR3 loop: CASSNPPAGGNTGELFF. Partial CDR3 DNA: TGTGCCAGCTCAAATCCTCCTGCGGGAGGAAACACCGGGGAG.

This clone is large in the sample. The CDR3 goes on 3 residues after the read ends, and that part is filled in from the germline J gene. The gene calls are TRBV20-1 and TRBJ2-7; TRBD2 agrees at 7 bases. The CDR3 extends over 15 amino acids. Trimming removed 1 base from V and 4 bases from J; junction bases left unmatched: 10. From germline, CDR1 is DFQATT and CDR2 SNEGSKA (reference sequence). Partial CDR3 DNA: TGCAGTGCTAGAGCCAAAGCGGGGACCCAATACGAG. Its protein is CSARAKAGTQYE. The entire CDR3 sequence reads CSARAKAGTQYEQYF.

Worth noting for this clone: The read stops 3 residues short of the end of the CDR3; the missing end is completed from the germline J gene. The chain recombines TRBV23-1 with TRBJ2-7; 8 bases are a match to TRBD2. TRBV23-1 counts as an open reading frame of uncertain function. This CDR3 is built from 15 residues. V lost 3 bases and J lost 0; bases outside the gene matches: 4. The CDR3 loop reads CASSHPSGSSYEQYF. Partial CDR3 DNA: TGCGCCAGCAGTCATCCCAGCGGGAGCTCCTACGAG.

A note on this clone: The CDR3 extends 3 residues past the end of the read, so its final part is completed from the germline J gene. V usage is TRBV7-2 and J usage is TRBJ2-7; TRBD2 might be the D (6 bases). This CDR3 region has 15 residues. Germline V gene data show CDR1 as SGHTA and CDR2 as FQGNSA. Trimming stripped 6 bases from V and 2 bases from J, with 17 bases between. The CDR3 spells CASSSWEASPYEQYF. The covered CDR3 bases are TGTGCCAGCAGTTCATGGGAGGCTAGCCCCTACGAG.

This clone is termed medium-sized (0.01 to 0.1%). The read falls 3 residues short of the CDR3 end, and the missing part is taken from the germline J gene. The chain carries TRBV29-1 and TRBJ2-1, with 11 bases lining up with TRBD2. The CDR3 extends over 16 amino acids. After removal of 2 bases from V and 9 bases from J, the junction contained 12 bases not matched to a gene. Per germline, CDR1 SQVTM and CDR2 ANQGSEA. The CDR3 loop reads CSVELTSGGTGSEQFF. The part of the CDR3 DNA that was read is TGCAGCGTTGAACTTACTAGCGGGGGAACCGGGAGTGAG.

This clone came up a few times. The CDR3 bases that were read are TGTGCCAGCAGCTTAGAAGGGAACACTGAA. Its protein is CASSLEGNTE. The whole CDR3 is CASSLEGNTEAFF. The chain has TRBV7-2 and TRBJ1-1, with D uncertain. The read terminates 3 residues before the CDR3 end, so the remaining end is supplied by the germline J gene. Germline CDR1 is SGHTA and CDR2 is FQGNSA. The CDR3 runs 13 residues. V was pared by 1 base and J by 1 base, with 4 bases between.

This clone is termed medium-sized. Read data end 3 residues before the CDR3 end; the end is taken from the germline J gene. The J gene is TRBJ2-1, the V gene TRBV20-1; 10 nucleotides line up with TRBD2. CDR1 and CDR2 from the germline V gene are DFQATT and SNEGSKA (reference sequence). V dropped 0 bases and J dropped 7; count of bases not matched to a gene: 6. CDR3 length: 15 residues. Partial CDR3 DNA: TGCAGTGCTAGAGATGGGGGTAGCGGGAGGAATGAG. Amino acids: CSARDGGSGRNE. In full, the CDR3 is CSARDGGSGRNEQFF.

There are a few counts of this clone. The observed sequence ends 3 residues before the CDR3 terminus, with the missing tail filled in from the germline J gene. This chain uses TRBV18 with TRBJ1-4; 8 bases are shared with TRBD1. The CDR3 loop spans 13 amino acids. The germline V gene has CDR1 KGHSH and CDR2 LQKENI. With V trimmed by 1 base and J by 8 bases, 0 bases remained unmatched. The sequenced CDR3 bases are TGTGCCAGCTCACCACGGACAGGGGAAAAA. It specifies CASSPRTGEK. The whole CDR3 sequence reads CASSPRTGEKLFF. Based on the CDR3 plus reference TRBV18 and TRBJ1-4, the full variable domain is NAGVMQNPRHLVRRRGQEARLRCSPMKGHSHVYWYRQLPEEGLKFMVYLQKENIIDESGMPKERFSAEFPKEGPSILRIQQVVRGDSAAYFCASSPRTGEKLFFGSGTQLSVL.

A word on this clone: The read gets to within 3 residues of the CDR3 end, and the germline J gene fills in the rest. This chain uses TRBV29-1 with TRBJ2-7, with 7 bases that match TRBD1. Germline lookup yields CDR1 SQVTM and CDR2 ANQGSEA. The J segment lost 2 bases and the V segment lost 7 bases, leaving 5 bases of the junction unmatched. This CDR3 has 12 amino acids. This CDR3 reads CSAEGQTYEQYF. The sequenced CDR3 bases are TGCAGCGCCGAGGGACAGACCTACGAG.